This entry lists 9 T cell receptor beta chains sequenced from one sample in a study of blood T cell repertoires in COVID-19. Clones were sequenced by immunoSEQ multiplex PCR, and TCRdb holds only the in-frame ones, with some missing. The sample lists approximately 210,000 clones; roughly 83% were seen once. Sequenced input: peripheral blood. The receptors stem from a woman between 65 and 79 years old with active or convalescent COVID-19.

CDR3 nucleotide sequence: TGTGCCACCAGTGATCCGGGACACCCGCCGGCCTATGGCTACACCTTC. Its protein is CATSDPGHPPAYGYTF. The chain has TRBV24-1 and TRBJ1-2; weak D call: TRBD1 (6 bases). The length of the CDR3 is 16 residues. V was pared by 3 bases and J by 4 bases, with 17 bases between. Germline CDR1 is KGHDR and CDR2 is SFDVKD.

This clone was picked up a small number of times. The J gene is TRBJ2-3, the V gene TRBV9, with 9 bases lining up with TRBD2. V shed 1 base and J 4 bases; nucleotides not matched to a gene: 4. The CDR3 spans 15 residues. Looked up from germline, CDR1 is SGDLS and CDR2 is YYNGEE. The CDR3 DNA reads TGTGCCAGCAGCGTACTAGCGGGGACCTCAGATACGCAGTATTTT. Protein sequence: CASSVLAGTSDTQYF.

This clone has just one count. The chain carries TRBV6-5 and TRBJ1-1; D may be TRBD1 (5 bases). The CDR3 runs to 10 residues. In germline, CDR1 is MNHEY, CDR2 SVGAGI. Trimming pared 6 bases from V and 10 bases from J, leaving 9 bases between. The CDR3 DNA follows: TGTGCCAGCAGCCGGACATCAGCTTTCTTT. Amino acids: CASSRTSAFF.

V gene TRBV6-6 combines with J gene TRBJ1-5; 8 bases are a match to TRBD1. Looked up from germline, CDR1 is MNHNY and CDR2 is SVGAGI (reference sequence). There are 16 residues in the CDR3. V trimming: 2 bases; J trimming: 3 bases; junction bases outside the gene matches: 6. The CDR3 loop is CASSYEQGANNQPQHF. The CDR3 nucleotides are TGTGCCAGCAGTTACGAGCAGGGGGCGAACAATCAGCCCCAGCATTTT.

This clone was seen once. The V gene is TRBV5-1, the J gene TRBJ2-1, with TRBD2 identical over 7 bases. V trimming: 7 bases; J trimming: 7 bases; junction bases outside the gene matches: 14. The CDR3 is 15 amino acids. Germline CDR1 SGHRS, CDR2 YFSETQ. CDR3: CASQQAGEGGNEQFF. CDR3 bases: TGCGCCAGCCAGCAGGCGGGAGAGGGTGGAAATGAGCAGTTCTTC.

This chain uses TRBV19 with TRBJ2-1; weak D call: TRBD1 (5 bases). Germline V CDR1 and CDR2: LNHDA, SQIVND (reference sequence). Trimming stripped 4 bases from V and 3 bases from J, with 13 bases between. The CDR3 covers 15 residues. The CDR3 DNA reads TGTGCCAGTAGTAATGGTGGGGCACACTACAATGAGCAGTTCTTC. It translates to CASSNGGAHYNEQFF.

The gene calls are TRBV5-1 and TRBJ2-5; D might be TRBD2 (7 bases). Trimming removed 4 bases from V and 1 base from J, with 11 bases in between. The CDR3 consists of 14 residues. CDR1 and CDR2 from the germline V gene are SGHRS and YFSETQ. The chain's CDR3 is CASSRGGAQETQYF. DNA of the CDR3: TGCGCCAGCAGCCGAGGGGGGGCCCAAGAGACCCAGTACTTC.

This clone was seen only a few times. The chain employs TRBV6-2 or TRBV6-3 and TRBJ2-7; no reliable D call. Trimming removed 2 bases from V and 0 bases from J, with 11 bases in between. The CDR3 runs to 15 residues. Looked up from germline, CDR1 is MNHEY and CDR2 is SVGEGT. The DNA for the CDR3 is TGTGCCAGCAGTTACCAGAGCCGACACTCCTACGAGCAGTACTTC. Its protein is CASSYQSRHSYEQYF.

The rearrangement uses TRBV7-2 and TRBJ1-1; 8 nucleotides line up with TRBD1. Germline CDR1 is SGHTA and CDR2 is FQGNSA. The CDR3 extends over 14 amino acids. The V segment lost 5 bases and the J segment 4 bases; nucleotides outside the gene matches: 6. The CDR3 sequence is CASSRPTGATEAFF. The CDR3 DNA follows: TGTGCCAGCAGCCGGCCGACAGGGGCCACTGAAGCTTTCTTT.